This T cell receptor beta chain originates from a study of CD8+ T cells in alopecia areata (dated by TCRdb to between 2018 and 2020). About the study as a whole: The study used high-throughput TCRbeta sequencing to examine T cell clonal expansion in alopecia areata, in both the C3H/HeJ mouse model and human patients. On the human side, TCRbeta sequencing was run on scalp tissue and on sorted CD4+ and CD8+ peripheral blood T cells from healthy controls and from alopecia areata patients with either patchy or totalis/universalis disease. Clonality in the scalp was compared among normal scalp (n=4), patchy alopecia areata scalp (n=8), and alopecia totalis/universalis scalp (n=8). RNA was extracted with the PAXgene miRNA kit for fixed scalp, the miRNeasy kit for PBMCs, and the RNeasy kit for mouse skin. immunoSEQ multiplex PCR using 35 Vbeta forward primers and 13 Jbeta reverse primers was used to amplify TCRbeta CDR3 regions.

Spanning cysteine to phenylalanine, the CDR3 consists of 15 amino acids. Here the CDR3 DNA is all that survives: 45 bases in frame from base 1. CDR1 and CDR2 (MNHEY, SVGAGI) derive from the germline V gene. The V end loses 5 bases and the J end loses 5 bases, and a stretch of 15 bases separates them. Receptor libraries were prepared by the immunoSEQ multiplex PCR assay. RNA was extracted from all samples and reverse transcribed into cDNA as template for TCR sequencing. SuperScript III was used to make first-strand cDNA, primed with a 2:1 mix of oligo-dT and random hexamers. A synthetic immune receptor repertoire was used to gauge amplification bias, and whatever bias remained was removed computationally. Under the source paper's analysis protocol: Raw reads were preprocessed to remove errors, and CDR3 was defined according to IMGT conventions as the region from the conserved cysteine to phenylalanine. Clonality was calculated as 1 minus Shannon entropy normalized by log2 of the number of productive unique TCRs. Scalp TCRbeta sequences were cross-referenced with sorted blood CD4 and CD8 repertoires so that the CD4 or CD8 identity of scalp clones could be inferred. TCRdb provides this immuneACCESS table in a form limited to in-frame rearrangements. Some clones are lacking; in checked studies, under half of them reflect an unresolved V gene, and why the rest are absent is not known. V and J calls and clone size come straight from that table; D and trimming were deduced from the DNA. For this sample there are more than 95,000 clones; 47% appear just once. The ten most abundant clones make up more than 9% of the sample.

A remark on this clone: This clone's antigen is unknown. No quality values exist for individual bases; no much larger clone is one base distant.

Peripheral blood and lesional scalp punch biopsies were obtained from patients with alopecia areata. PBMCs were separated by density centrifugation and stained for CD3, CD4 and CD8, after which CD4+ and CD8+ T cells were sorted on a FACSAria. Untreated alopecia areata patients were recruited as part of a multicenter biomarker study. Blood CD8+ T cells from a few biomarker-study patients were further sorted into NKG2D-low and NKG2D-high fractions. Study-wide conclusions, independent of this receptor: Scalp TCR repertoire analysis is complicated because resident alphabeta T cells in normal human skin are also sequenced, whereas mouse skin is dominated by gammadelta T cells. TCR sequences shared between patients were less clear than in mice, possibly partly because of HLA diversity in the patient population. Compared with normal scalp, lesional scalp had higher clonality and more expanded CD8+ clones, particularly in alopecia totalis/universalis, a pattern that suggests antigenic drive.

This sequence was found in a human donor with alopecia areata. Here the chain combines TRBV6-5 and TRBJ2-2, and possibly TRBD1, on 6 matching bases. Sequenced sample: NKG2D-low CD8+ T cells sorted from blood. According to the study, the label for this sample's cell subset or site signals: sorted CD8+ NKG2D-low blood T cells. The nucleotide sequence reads TGTGCCAGCAGTGCGTACAACGACAGGACCGGGGAGCTGTTTTTT. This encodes CASSAYNDRTGELFF.